This passage covers 24 T cell receptor beta chains from one sample sequenced in a study of shared clonotypes between healthy human individuals (dated by TCRdb to 2020 to 2022). Receptors were amplified or captured by the immunoSEQ multiplex PCR assay. TCRdb provides this immuneACCESS table in a form limited to in-frame rearrangements. Some clones are lacking; in checked studies, under half of them reflect an unresolved V gene, and why the rest are absent is not known. The sample table contains 450,000 to 500,000 clones; only one count was recorded for around three quarters of them. Clones ranked in the top ten supply roughly 12% of the sample. The sample was PBMCs. Every receptor here comes from a woman in her thirties or forties in good health. Some clones in this sample may be carry-over from other donors' samples.

The chain couples TRBV5-6 to TRBJ2-5; 9 nucleotides line up with TRBD1. J gave up 0 bases and V 4 bases, and 4 bases lay outside the gene matches. CDR3 length: 15 residues. Germline V lookup: CDR1 SGHDT, CDR2 YYEEEE. The chain's CDR3 is CASSRGTGHQETQYF. For the CDR3, the DNA is TGTGCCAGCAGCCGCGGGACAGGGCACCAAGAGACCCAGTACTTC.

The CDR3 reads CASSPPQEDTQYF. Written as DNA, the CDR3 is TGTGCCAGCAGCCCCCCCCAGGAAGATACGCAGTATTTT. The rearrangement links TRBV5-4 to TRBJ2-3; no clear D gene. CDR1 and CDR2 from the germline V gene are SGHNT and YYREEE (reference sequence). The CDR3 consists of 13 residues. Trimming pared 4 bases from V and 5 bases from J, leaving 11 bases between.

The chain joins TRBV18 to TRBJ2-7; tentative D call: TRBD1 (5 bases). CDR3 length equals 13 residues. Trimming took off 2 bases at V and 3 bases at J, with 8 bases between the two ends. Germline lookup yields CDR1 KGHSH and CDR2 LQKENI. DNA for the CDR3: TGTGCCAGCTCACCAGGGGCTGGCTACGAGCAGTACTTC. This codes for CASSPGAGYEQYF.

This chain connects TRBV7-2 to TRBJ1-4; 9 bases are shared with TRBD1. CDR3 size: 14 residues. The V and J ends lost 5 bases and 6 bases, in that order; junction bases with no gene match: 4. CDR1 is SGHTA and CDR2 is FQGNSA in the germline V gene. The CDR3 sequence: CASSPRQGDEKLFF. The CDR3 DNA reads as TGTGCCAGCAGCCCAAGACAGGGGGATGAAAAACTGTTTTTT.

On this clone itself: This likely stems from a read error, as it lies one base from a far larger clone. The identical CDR3 is also encoded by other nucleotide sequences in the sample. The V gene is TRBV28, the J gene TRBJ2-7; TRBD2 is a possible D gene (5 bases). CDR1 and CDR2 (germline): MDHEN, SYDVKM. The CDR3 length is 13 residues. The CDR3, as DNA: TGCGCCAGCCAGACGCGGGTAGAGGAAGAGCAGTACTTC. It yields the protein CASQTRVEEEQYF.

V gene TRBV5-4 combines with J gene TRBJ2-1; D possibly uses TRBD1 or TRBD2 (5 bases each). The CDR3 totals 15 residues. Germline V gives CDR1 SGHNT, CDR2 YYREEE (reference sequence). V was cut by 4 bases and J by 0 bases, with 11 bases left in between. The CDR3 here is CASSPGRASYNEQFF. CDR3 DNA sequence: TGTGCCAGCAGCCCGGGGCGGGCCTCCTACAATGAGCAGTTCTTC.

This clone has more than one count but fewer than ten. The chain employs TRBV4-3 and TRBJ2-1, with 11 bases identical to TRBD1. CDR1 and CDR2 from the germline V gene are LGHNA and YSLEER. The CDR3 length is 16 residues. Trimming cost V 1 base and J 6 bases; bases outside gene matches: 5. The CDR3 region has the DNA TGCGCCAGCAGCCAAGCCTGGGGGACAGGGGGCAATGAGCAGTTCTTC. Its protein product is CASSQAWGTGGNEQFF.

This chain uses TRBV29-1 with TRBJ1-2; D may be TRBD1 (5 bases). This CDR3 is built from 12 residues. Germline-derived CDR1 and CDR2 are SQVTM and ANQGSEA. Between the trimmed V and J ends, which lost 2 bases and 5 bases, there was a span of 9 bases. Here the CDR3 DNA reads TGCAGCGTTGAATCAGGGTCGTATGGCTACACCTTC. Protein product: CSVESGSYGYTF.

This clone was seen just once. This chain uses TRBV19 with TRBJ1-1; D not resolved. Trimming pared 4 bases from V and 5 bases from J, leaving 8 bases between. Germline-derived CDR1 and CDR2 are LNHDA and SQIVND (reference sequence). This CDR3 is 12 amino acids long. The CDR3 here is CASSSGVTEAFF. CDR3 sequence (DNA): TGTGCCAGTAGTAGTGGGGTTACTGAAGCTTTCTTT.

CDR3 region: CASSQGSSEKLFF. For the CDR3, the DNA is TGTGCCAGCTCACAGGGGTCGAGTGAAAAACTGTTTTTT. The rearrangement joins TRBV28 to TRBJ1-4, with TRBD1 matching 7 bases. Germline V gene data show CDR1 as MDHEN and CDR2 as SYDVKM. The CDR3 is made up of 13 amino acids. Losses at the gene ends were 8 bases for V and 7 bases for J; bases not matched to a gene: 7.

The chain is built from TRBV5-4 and TRBJ2-3, with 15 positions matching TRBD2. Looked up from germline, CDR1 is SGHNT and CDR2 is YYREEE (reference sequence). CDR3 length equals 16 residues. V gave up 3 bases and J gave up 6 bases; unmatched junction bases: 5. The CDR3, as DNA: TGTGCCAGCAGCTCCCGGACTAGCGGGAGGGCTGATACGCAGTATTTT. Its protein product is CASSSRTSGRADTQYF.

The rearrangement links TRBV29-1 to TRBJ2-1; D call uncertain. Trimming removed 4 bases at V and 3 bases at J, with 10 bases between. The CDR3 covers 13 residues. CDR1 and CDR2 (germline): SQVTM, ANQGSEA. CDR3 nucleotide sequence: TGCAGCGTTGCACTTCTTGACTACAATGAGCAGTTCTTC. This sequence encodes CSVALLDYNEQFF.

This clone appeared a few times. The chain uses TRBV29-1 and TRBJ2-1; D possibly uses TRBD1 or TRBD2 (6 bases each). The CDR3 is made up of 15 amino acids. V lost 6 bases and J 5 bases, leaving 20 bases between the germline ends. Germline CDR1 SQVTM, CDR2 ANQGSEA. CDR3 amino acids: CSVPWGANRDNEQFF. The CDR3 DNA sequence: TGCAGCGTCCCGTGGGGGGCGAATCGTGACAATGAGCAGTTCTTC.

The CDR3 coding sequence is TGCGCCAGCAGCCAAGATCCCGGACAGGGGTTGCCCTACGAGCAGTACTTC. It is translated as CASSQDPGQGLPYEQYF. The V call is TRBV4-1, the J call TRBJ2-7, with 9 positions matching TRBD1. V dropped 0 bases and J dropped 2; count of bases not matched to a gene: 8. This CDR3 is built from 17 residues. CDR1 and CDR2 (germline): MGHRA, YSYEKL.

This chain links TRBV15 with TRBJ2-3; D uncertain. The V end lost 1 base, the J end lost 0 bases, and 11 bases lay between the germline ends. Germline V gene data show CDR1 as LNHNV and CDR2 as YYDKDF (reference sequence). The CDR3 is made up of 16 amino acids. The CDR3 spells CATSRGASTSTDTQYF. CDR3 DNA sequence: TGTGCCACCAGCAGAGGTGCTAGTACTAGCACAGATACGCAGTATTTT.

This chain joins TRBV7-2 and TRBJ1-1; weak D call: TRBD1 (5 bases). The CDR3 consists of 14 residues. Germline V CDR1 and CDR2: SGHTA, FQGNSA. V dropped 5 bases and J dropped 8 bases, with 18 bases sitting between them. CDR3 sequence reads: CASSRGDGRFEAFF. The CDR3 bases are TGTGCCAGCAGCCGGGGGGACGGCCGGTTCGAAGCTTTCTTT.

The chain carries TRBV18 and TRBJ2-5; 7 nucleotides align to TRBD1. CDR1 and CDR2 from the germline V gene are KGHSH and LQKENI. The junction had 10 bases not matched to a gene; V was cut back by 3 bases and J by 3 bases. The CDR3 contains 16 residues. The CDR3 sequence: CASSPPRRQGEETQYF. The CDR3 region has the DNA TGTGCCAGCTCACCCCCCCGGCGACAGGGAGAAGAGACCCAGTACTTC. The entire variable domain, with the rest obtained from reference TRBV18 and TRBJ2-5, is as follows: NAGVMQNPRHLVRRRGQEARLRCSPMKGHSHVYWYRQLPEEGLKFMVYLQKENIIDESGMPKERFSAEFPKEGPSILRIQQVVRGDSAAYFCASSPPRRQGEETQYFGPGTRLLVL.

This clone has more than one count but fewer than ten. This chain connects TRBV19 to TRBJ2-1; 9 bases map to TRBD1. V lost 7 bases, J lost 8 bases, and 6 bases stayed unmatched. The CDR3 loop spans 13 amino acids. The germline V gene has CDR1 LNHDA and CDR2 SQIVND (reference sequence). Here the CDR3 reads CASKVQGAHEQFF. DNA for the CDR3: TGTGCCAGTAAGGTACAGGGGGCCCATGAGCAGTTCTTC.

In its sample, this clone was seen many times. This chain joins TRBV9 and TRBJ2-1; 12 nucleotides agree with TRBD2. Per germline, CDR1 SGDLS and CDR2 YYNGEE. V lost 4 bases to trimming and J lost 6 bases; unmatched junction nucleotides: 5. CDR3 length equals 15 residues. Here the CDR3 reads CASSPRTSGTNEQFF. The CDR3 DNA reads as TGTGCCAGCAGCCCCCGGACTAGCGGGACCAATGAGCAGTTCTTC.

This clone has only a few counts. The junction departs from germline at one end; a sequencing error may be responsible. V gene TRBV2 combines with J gene TRBJ1-5; 7 bases are shared with TRBD1. This CDR3 region has 13 residues. CDR1 is SNHLY and CDR2 is FYNNEI in the germline V gene. This CDR3 reads CASSTGNRDSLRF. CDR3 coding DNA: TGTGCCAGCAGTACCGGTAACCGGGACAGCCTCCGTTTT.

The chain is built from TRBV15 and TRBJ2-7; the match to TRBD2 covers 10 bases. This CDR3 spans 13 amino acids. Germline-derived CDR1 and CDR2 are LNHNV and YYDKDF (reference sequence). Unmatched junction bases numbered 2, after V lost 6 bases and J lost 3 bases. The CDR3 region has the DNA TGTGCCACCAGAACTAGCGGGAACTACGAGCAGTACTTC. This codes for CATRTSGNYEQYF.

To note about this clone: The identical CDR3 is also encoded by other nucleotide sequences in the sample. This chain joins TRBV18 and TRBJ2-5, with D possibly matching TRBD2 (6 bases). With 1 base removed from V and 4 bases from J, the gap between germline ends came to 7 bases. In germline, CDR1 is KGHSH, CDR2 LQKENI. The CDR3 contains 13 residues. In DNA, the CDR3 is TGTGCCAGCTCACCACTGGGGGGAGAGACCCAGTACTTC. This translates into CASSPLGGETQYF.

This clone was seen a handful of times. The V gene is TRBV11-2, the J gene TRBJ2-7, with D unresolved. The V end lost 2 bases, the J end lost 1 base, and 12 bases lay between the germline ends. There are 15 residues in the CDR3. Germline lookup yields CDR1 SGHAT and CDR2 FQNNGV. CDR3 sequence reads: CASSLISGLSYEQYF. CDR3 coding DNA: TGTGCCAGCAGCTTAATATCTGGTTTATCCTACGAGCAGTACTTC. The full variable domain, its missing parts supplied by reference TRBV11-2 and TRBJ2-7, is EAGVAQSPRYKIIEKRQSVAFWCNPISGHATLYWYQQILGQGPKLLIQFQNNGVVDDSQLPKDRFSAERLKGVDSTLKIQPAKLEDSAVYLCASSLISGLSYEQYFGPGTRLTVT.

This chain links TRBV5-1 with TRBJ2-3, with D possibly TRBD1 on 5 matching bases. The CDR3 is 14 amino acids. The V gene's germline CDR1 is SGHRS and CDR2 YFSETQ. The germline V and J ends were trimmed by 4 bases and 5 bases, with 14 bases remaining between them. The CDR3 sequence is CASSGGIQGDTQYF. In DNA, the CDR3 is TGCGCCAGCAGCGGCGGCATCCAGGGAGATACGCAGTATTTT.